Listed below are T cell receptor beta chains from one sample, sequenced in a study of response to subunit inactivated influenza vaccine. TCRdb called the RT-PCR reads again in MiXCR, with one record for every CDR3 protein. The table has approximately 520,000 distinct CDR3 sequences, about 25% seen once. The sequences come from CD4+ T cells sorted from PBMCs, collected about 5 days after vaccination. These receptors originate from a man aged 50 or older who received an inactivated influenza vaccine. Each CDR3 is given with its conserved first and last residue. A D gene is named only where the DNA matches it firmly. Not all rows give a size; the values are once, few, many and, for expanded clones, a class.

clone_size j_call v_call cdr3_length d_call cdr3_nt cdr3_aa
NA TRBJ2-7 TRBV20-1 12 NA TGCAGTGCTAGGATGGGCACGGGGGAGCAGTACTTC CSARMGTGEQYF
NA TRBJ2-3 TRBV10-3 15 TRBD2 TGTGCCATCAGGGAACTAGCGGGAGGAAAAGATACGCAGTATTTT CAIRELAGGKDTQYF
many TRBJ2-1 TRBV20-1 14 TRBD2 TGCAGTGCCTCCCGGGGAGGGCCTAAAAATGAGCAGTTCTTC CSASRGGPKNEQFF
NA TRBJ2-5 TRBV7-9 15 TRBD1 TGTGCCAGCAGCCCTGGACAGGGGGTCCTGGAGACCCAGTACTTC CASSPGQGVLETQYF
few TRBJ2-2 TRBV29-1 14 NA TGCAGCGTTGGGGGGGTTGCGAACACCGGGGAGCTGTTTTTT CSVGGVANTGELFF
many TRBJ1-3 TRBV12-3/TRBV12-4 13 NA TGTGCCAGCAGCCAAGGACAAGGAAACACCATATATTTT CASSQGQGNTIYF
NA TRBJ2-2 TRBV25-1 14 NA TGTGCCAGCAGAGGACTACAGAACACCGGGGAGCTGTTTTTT CASRGLQNTGELFF
once TRBJ2-5 TRBV7-8 14 NA TGTGCCAGCAGCGTCTTGAGGGTCCAAGAGACCCAGTACTTC CASSVLRVQETQYF
NA TRBJ2-7 TRBV20-1 13 NA TGCAGTGCTGACCCCAATATATCCTACGAGCAGTACTTC CSADPNISYEQYF
NA TRBJ1-1 TRBV10-2 15 NA TGCGCCAGCAGTGAGTCTTTGGCAGCGAACACTGAAGCTTTCTTT CASSESLAANTEAFF
NA TRBJ2-3 TRBV7-2 15 TRBD2 TGTGCCAGCAGCTTACTAGCGGGAGGAAGAGATACGCAGTATTTT CASSLLAGGRDTQYF
NA TRBJ2-6 TRBV11-2 18 NA TGTGCCAGCAGCCCTCTCCGATCTTCAAGCTCTGGGGCCAACGTCCTGACTTTC CASSPLRSSSSGANVLTF
many TRBJ2-7 TRBV6-5 13 NA TGTGCCAGCAGTTACAGGACTACTTACGAGCAGTACTTC CASSYRTTYEQYF